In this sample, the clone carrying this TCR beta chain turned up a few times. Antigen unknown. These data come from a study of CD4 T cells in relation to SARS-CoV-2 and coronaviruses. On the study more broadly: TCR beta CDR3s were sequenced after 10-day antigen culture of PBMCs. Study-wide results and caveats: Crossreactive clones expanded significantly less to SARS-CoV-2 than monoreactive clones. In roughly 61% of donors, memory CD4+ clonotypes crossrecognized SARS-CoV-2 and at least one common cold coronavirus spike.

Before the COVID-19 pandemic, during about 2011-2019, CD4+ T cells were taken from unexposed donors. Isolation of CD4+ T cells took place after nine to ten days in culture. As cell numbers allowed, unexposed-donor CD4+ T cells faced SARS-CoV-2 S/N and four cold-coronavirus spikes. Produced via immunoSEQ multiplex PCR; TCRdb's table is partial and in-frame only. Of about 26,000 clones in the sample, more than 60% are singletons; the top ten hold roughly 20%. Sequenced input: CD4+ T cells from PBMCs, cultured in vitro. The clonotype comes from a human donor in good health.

CDR3 amino acids: CATSEEDRGLGEKLFF. CDR3 bases: TGTGCCACCAGTGAAGAGGACAGGGGGTTGGGTGAAAAACTGTTTTTT. The rearrangement links TRBV24-1 to TRBJ1-4; 10 bases match TRBD1. Per the germline V gene, CDR1 is KGHDR and CDR2 is SFDVKD. The V gene end was trimmed by 4 bases and the J gene end by 7 bases; junction bases not matched to a gene: 8. The CDR3 contains 16 residues.